These T cell receptor beta chains were read from a single sample in a study of response to subunit inactivated influenza vaccine. TCRdb reanalysed the RT-PCR reads using MiXCR and keeps one entry per CDR3 protein. This table has hundreds of thousands of distinct CDR3 sequences, 12% appearing once. Sequenced here: PBMCs from blood, sampled on the day of vaccination. These receptors came from a middle-aged man who received an inactivated influenza vaccine. Each CDR3 is given with its conserved first and last residue. A D gene is named only where the DNA matches it firmly. Expanded clones are given a class, and other clones once, few, many or no size at all.

-	TRBV29-1	TRBJ1-1	-	TGCAGCGTTAGTCCCCGGATGAACACTGAAGCTTTCTTT	CSVSPRMNTEAFF
-	TRBV10-3	TRBJ2-7	-	TGTGCCACCGGGGACCCTCCCCAATACGAGCAGTACTTC	CATGDPPQYEQYF
-	TRBV6-5	TRBJ2-5	-	TGTGCCAGCAGTTACGGGGGGCGCGTGGAGACCCAGTACTTC	CASSYGGRVETQYF
-	TRBV27	TRBJ2-7	-	TGTGCCAGCAGTTTCCTACCCCACGTTCCCCTGATCTCCTACGAGCAGTACTTC	CASSFLPHVPLISYEQYF
-	TRBV7-2	TRBJ1-2	TRBD1	TGTGCCAGCAGCTTAGGATATAACAGGGGAAACTATGGCTACACCTTC	CASSLGYNRGNYGYTF
few	TRBV21-1	TRBJ1-1	-	TGTGCCAGCTCAGAAGGGGGGGAGGGGGACACTGAAGCTTTCTTT	CASSEGGEGDTEAFF
many	TRBV20-1	TRBJ2-7	TRBD1	TGCAGTGCTAGCCGACAGGGTTACGAGCAGTACTTC	CSASRQGYEQYF
-	TRBV7-2	TRBJ2-1	-	TGTGCCAGCAGCCCAATCTACGTCTCTATTGAGCAGTTCTTC	CASSPIYVSIEQFF
many	TRBV4-2	TRBJ2-7	TRBD2	TGTGCCAGCAGCCGAGGGGGTAGACTAGCGGGAAACGAGCAGTACTTC	CASSRGGRLAGNEQYF
many	TRBV27	TRBJ1-6	-	TGTGCCAGCAGTTCGGTGGACAGCTCCAGTTCACCCCTCCACTTT	CASSSVDSSSSPLHF
-	TRBV4-1	TRBJ2-3	-	TGCGCCAGCAGTCGGGTTACCCCCACAGATACGCAGTATTTT	CASSRVTPTDTQYF
-	TRBV3-1	TRBJ2-1	TRBD2	TGTGCCAGCAGCCAAGTGAGACTAGCGGGGGACAATGAGCAGTTCTTC	CASSQVRLAGDNEQFF
many	TRBV5-1	TRBJ2-7	-	TGCGCCAGCAGCTTGGCTCCCCCGGGACACTCCTCTGGGGAGCAGTACTTC	CASSLAPPGHSSGEQYF
-	TRBV25-1	TRBJ2-7	-	TGTGCCAGCAGGGGAGACACTGCCTACGAGCAGTACTTC	CASRGDTAYEQYF
few	TRBV4-2	TRBJ2-1	TRBD1	TGTGCCAGCAGCCGAGGGACAGGGCACAATGAGCAGTTCTTC	CASSRGTGHNEQFF
many	TRBV6-5	TRBJ1-1	-	TGTGCCAGCAGTTACTTGGGTGAAGCTTTCTTT	CASSYLGEAFF
few	TRBV6-2/TRBV6-3	TRBJ1-1	-	TGTGCCAGCAGTGCCTTCCGGGACTACACTGAAGCTTTCTTT	CASSAFRDYTEAFF
few	TRBV13	TRBJ2-5	-	TGTGCCAGCAGCTCAAAGAGGGAGACCCAGTACTTC	CASSSKRETQYF
few	TRBV4-3	TRBJ2-1	TRBD1	TGCGCCAGCAGCCCAGGAGCAGGGGGCGCCTACAATGAGCAGTTCTTC	CASSPGAGGAYNEQFF
many	TRBV13	TRBJ2-7	-	TGTGCCAGCAGCTTACTAGGGACGATCCCCTACGAGCAGTACTTC	CASSLLGTIPYEQYF
-	TRBV20-1	TRBJ2-1	-	TGCAGACCAGACGGGAGCTCCTACAATGAGCAGTTTTTC	CRPDGSSYNEQFF
-	TRBV6-1	TRBJ1-1	TRBD1	TGTGCCAGCAGAGCCGACAGGGTCACTGAAGCTTTCTTT	CASRADRVTEAFF